This T cell receptor beta chain was identified during a study of T cell responses to AZD1222 COVID-19 vaccine. The study's findings and limits: There were mostly white British donors and more females than males, and clonal diversity was possibly underestimated.

Worth noting for this clone: No antigen is known for it.

Only in-frame clones appear in the TCRdb table, and some are missing; sequencing was by immunoSEQ multiplex PCR. Here the sample spans 150,000 to 180,000 clones, about 86% being singletons. This sample comprised peripheral blood, obtained on day 0 of MenACWY control vaccination. The receptor was isolated from an adult in good health.

CDR3 protein: CASSQERTGTSGRSETQYF. CDR3 bases: TGCGCCAGCAGCCAAGAGAGAACCGGGACTAGCGGGAGGAGTGAGACCCAGTACTTC. This rearrangement joins TRBV4-3 to TRBJ2-5; 15 positions match TRBD2. Unmatched junction bases numbered 10, after V lost 0 bases and J lost 5 bases. The CDR3 sequence is 19 residues long. The germline CDR1 and CDR2 sequences are LGHNA and YSLEER.